The 10 T cell receptor beta chains below were found in one sample sequenced in a study of T cell repertoires in cytomegalovirus infection. No antigen is known for these receptors. TCRdb re-derived calls from the reads in MiXCR, one entry per CDR3 protein. The sample holds about 470,000 distinct CDR3 sequences, about 42% seen once. The input for sequencing was cultured PBMCs, taken from culture after CMV antigen stimulation. These receptors originate from a human donor in good health (CMV status not recorded). Some clones in this sample may be carry-over from other donors' samples.

The V and J genes are TRBV6-6 and TRBJ1-5; 11 bases align to TRBD1. The CDR3 has 19 amino acids. Germline-derived CDR1 and CDR2 are MNHNY and SVGAGI (reference sequence). V dropped 5 bases and J dropped 5; count of bases not matched to a gene: 17. In nucleotides, the CDR3 is TGTGCCAGCAGTAGGACAGGGGGCATTTTAGAGGTACGGGATCAGCCCCAGCATTTT. It specifies CASSRTGGILEVRDQPQHF.

Written as DNA, the CDR3 is TGTGCCAGCAGCTCCTTTAAGCATCGGACTAGCCGCGGCACAGATACGCAGTATTTT. It is translated as CASSSFKHRTSRGTDTQYF. V and J are TRBV7-8 and TRBJ2-3; TRBD2 aligns across 8 bases. The germline gives CDR1 SGHVS, CDR2 FQNEAQ. V lost 4 bases to trimming and J lost 1 base; unmatched junction nucleotides: 16. The CDR3 contains 19 residues.

The V gene is TRBV6-6, the J gene TRBJ1-1; 8 bases match TRBD1. V lost 4 bases to trimming and J lost 7 bases; unmatched junction nucleotides: 8. This CDR3 has 14 residues. In germline, CDR1 is MNHNY, CDR2 SVGAGI (reference sequence). CDR3 nucleotides: TGTGCCAGCAGTTCCTCCCAGGACAGGGTTGAAGCTTTCTTT. Residues: CASSSSQDRVEAFF.

The V and J genes are TRBV14 and TRBJ2-2; possibly TRBD1 or TRBD2 for D (5 bases each). The CDR3 totals 13 residues. The germline gives CDR1 SGHDN, CDR2 FVKESK. Between the trimmed V and J ends, which lost 5 bases and 3 bases, there was a span of 7 bases. The CDR3 sequence is CASSWDHTGELFF. The CDR3 DNA sequence: TGTGCCAGCAGCTGGGACCACACCGGGGAGCTGTTTTTT. The variable domain in full, completed from reference TRBV14 and TRBJ2-2, reads EAGVTQFPSHSVIEKGQTVTLRCDPISGHDNLYWYRRVMGKEIKFLLHFVKESKQDESGMPNNRFLAERTGGTYSTLKVQPAELEDSGVYFCASSWDHTGELFFGEGSRLTVL.

As concerns this clonotype: Compared with germline, one end of the junction differs, possibly owing to a read error. The chain is built from TRBV19 and TRBJ2-3; possibly TRBD1 for D (6 bases). This CDR3 is 14 amino acids long. Germline V gives CDR1 LNHDA, CDR2 SQIVND (reference sequence). The chain's CDR3 is CARSIASGVITQYF. The CDR3 DNA reads as TGTGCCAGAAGTATCGCGTCAGGGGTTATTACGCAGTATTTT.

The chain links TRBV12-3 or TRBV12-4 to TRBJ1-1, with a tentative D call TRBD1 (6 bases). V dropped 5 bases and J dropped 2 bases, with 15 bases sitting between them. CDR3 length: 15 amino acids. The CDR3 loop reads CASSPDRFANTEAFF. CDR3 in DNA: TGTGCCAGCAGTCCAGACAGGTTTGCCAACACTGAAGCTTTCTTT.

V is TRBV12-3 or TRBV12-4 and J is TRBJ2-1, with 7 bases that match TRBD2. The CDR3 contains 16 residues. Trimming took 4 bases from V and 7 from J; bases not matched to a gene: 13. The CDR3 region has the DNA TGTGCCAGCAGTTCCGGCCCGACCTGGGGAGGGAATGAGCAGTTCTTC. This codes for CASSSGPTWGGNEQFF.

The chain recombines TRBV7-4 with TRBJ2-1; 9 nucleotides line up with TRBD2. This CDR3 contains 16 residues. CDR1 SGHVT and CDR2 SQSDAQ come from the germline V gene. With V trimmed by 3 bases and J by 11 bases, 14 bases remained unmatched. CDR3 bases: TGTGCCAGCAGCTTTTTAGCGGGAGCCTCCGGCTGGCAGCAGTTCTTC. Translating gives CASSFLAGASGWQQFF.

This clonotype has just a few counts. The V gene is TRBV7-2, the J gene TRBJ1-2; 8 bases are a match to TRBD1. J gave up 6 bases and V 7 bases, and 10 bases lay outside the gene matches. The CDR3 is 14 amino acids. Germline loops: CDR1 SGHTA, CDR2 FQGNSA. CDR3 in amino acids: CASTPGGAYDGYTF. DNA for the CDR3: TGTGCCAGCACCCCAGGGGGCGCGTACGATGGCTACACCTTC.

This clonotype has a handful of counts. For the CDR3, the DNA is TGTGCCAGCAGTACCCGGGACGGAATCTTCTACGAGCAGTACTTC. The encoded protein is CASSTRDGIFYEQYF. This rearrangement joins TRBV27 to TRBJ2-7, with D perhaps given as TRBD1 or TRBD2 (5 bases each). The CDR3 sequence is 15 residues long. Germline CDR1 MNHEY, CDR2 SMNVEV (reference sequence). V lost 5 bases and J lost 3, with 17 bases in between.